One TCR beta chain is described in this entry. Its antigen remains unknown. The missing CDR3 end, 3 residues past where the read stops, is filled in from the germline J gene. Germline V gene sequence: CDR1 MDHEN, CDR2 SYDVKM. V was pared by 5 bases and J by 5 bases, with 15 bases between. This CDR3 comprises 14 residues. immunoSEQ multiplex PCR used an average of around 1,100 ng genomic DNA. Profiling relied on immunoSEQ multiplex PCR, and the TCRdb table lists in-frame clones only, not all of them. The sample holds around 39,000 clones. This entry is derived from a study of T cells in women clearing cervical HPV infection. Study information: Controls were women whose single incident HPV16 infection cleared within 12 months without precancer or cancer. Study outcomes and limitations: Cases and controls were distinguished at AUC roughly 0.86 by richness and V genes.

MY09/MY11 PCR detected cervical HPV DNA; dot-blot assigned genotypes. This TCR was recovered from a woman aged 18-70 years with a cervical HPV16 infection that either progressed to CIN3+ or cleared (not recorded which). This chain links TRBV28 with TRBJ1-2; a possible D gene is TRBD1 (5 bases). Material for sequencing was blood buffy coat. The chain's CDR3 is CASSIRDSFYGYTF. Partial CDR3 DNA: TGTGCCAGCAGTATCCGGGACTCTTTTTATGGC.